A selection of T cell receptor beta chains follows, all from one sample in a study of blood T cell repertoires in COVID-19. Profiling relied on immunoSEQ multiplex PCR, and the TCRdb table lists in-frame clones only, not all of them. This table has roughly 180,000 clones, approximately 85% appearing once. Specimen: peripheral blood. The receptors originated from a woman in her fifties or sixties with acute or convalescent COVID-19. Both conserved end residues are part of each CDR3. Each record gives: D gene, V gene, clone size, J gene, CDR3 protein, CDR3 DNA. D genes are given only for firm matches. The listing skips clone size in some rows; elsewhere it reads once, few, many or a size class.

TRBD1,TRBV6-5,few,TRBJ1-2,CASSYDGTARYGYTF,TGTGCCAGCAGTTACGACGGGACAGCGCGCTATGGCTACACCTTC
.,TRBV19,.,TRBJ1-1,CASSTFLLRTEAFF,TGTGCCAGTAGTACGTTCCTCCTTCGGACTGAAGCTTTCTTT
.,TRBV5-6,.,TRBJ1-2,CASSLEATVPEEGYTF,TGTGCCAGCAGCTTGGAAGCGACAGTTCCTGAGGAAGGCTACACCTTC
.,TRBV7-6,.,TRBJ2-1,CASSPAGIGNEQFF,TGTGCCAGCAGCCCCGCGGGGATTGGCAATGAGCAGTTCTTC
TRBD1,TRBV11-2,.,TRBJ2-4,CASSLRQGYRRNIQYF,TGTGCCAGCAGCTTACGACAGGGTTACAGACGAAACATTCAGTACTTC
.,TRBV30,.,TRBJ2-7,CAWSTGSSYEQYF,TGTGCCTGGAGTACAGGATCCTCCTACGAGCAGTACTTC
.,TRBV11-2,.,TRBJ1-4,CASSLVRGKGEKLFF,TGTGCCAGCAGCTTAGTCCGGGGGAAGGGTGAAAAACTGTTTTTT
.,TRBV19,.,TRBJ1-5,CASSWEGNQPQHF,TGTGCCAGTAGCTGGGAGGGCAATCAGCCCCAGCATTTT
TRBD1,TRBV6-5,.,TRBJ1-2,CASTIGTALNYGYTF,TGTGCCAGCACCATAGGGACAGCCCTAAACTATGGCTACACCTTC
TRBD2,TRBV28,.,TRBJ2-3,CASRPGLAGTDTQYF,TGTGCCAGCAGACCGGGACTAGCTGGCACAGATACGCAGTATTTT
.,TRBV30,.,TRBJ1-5,CAWTRDSNQPQHF,TGTGCCTGGACCAGGGATAGCAATCAGCCCCAGCATTTT
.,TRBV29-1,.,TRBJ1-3,CSVGSLDSSAGNTIYF,TGCAGCGTCGGATCTTTGGACAGCTCCGCTGGAAACACCATATATTTT
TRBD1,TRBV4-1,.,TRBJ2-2,CASSTGTVSTGELFF,TGCGCCAGCAGCACCGGGACAGTATCCACCGGGGAGCTGTTTTTT
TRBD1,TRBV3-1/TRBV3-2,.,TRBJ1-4,CASSRWDSNEKLFF,TGTGCCAGCAGCCGCTGGGACAGTAATGAAAAACTGTTTTTT
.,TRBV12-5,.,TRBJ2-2,CASGQGILTGELFF,TGTGCTAGTGGGCAGGGAATTCTCACCGGGGAGCTGTTTTTT
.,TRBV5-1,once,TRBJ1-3,CASSTRTADSSGNTIYF,TGCGCCAGCAGCACGAGGACAGCGGATAGCTCTGGAAACACCATATATTTT
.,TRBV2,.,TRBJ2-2,CASNSKVGGLPGTGELFF,TGTGCCAGCAATTCTAAGGTGGGAGGACTTCCGGGGACCGGGGAGCTGTTTTTT
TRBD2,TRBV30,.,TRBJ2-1,CAWSVSLAAYNEQFF,TGTGCCTGGAGTGTTAGTCTAGCGGCCTACAATGAGCAGTTCTTC